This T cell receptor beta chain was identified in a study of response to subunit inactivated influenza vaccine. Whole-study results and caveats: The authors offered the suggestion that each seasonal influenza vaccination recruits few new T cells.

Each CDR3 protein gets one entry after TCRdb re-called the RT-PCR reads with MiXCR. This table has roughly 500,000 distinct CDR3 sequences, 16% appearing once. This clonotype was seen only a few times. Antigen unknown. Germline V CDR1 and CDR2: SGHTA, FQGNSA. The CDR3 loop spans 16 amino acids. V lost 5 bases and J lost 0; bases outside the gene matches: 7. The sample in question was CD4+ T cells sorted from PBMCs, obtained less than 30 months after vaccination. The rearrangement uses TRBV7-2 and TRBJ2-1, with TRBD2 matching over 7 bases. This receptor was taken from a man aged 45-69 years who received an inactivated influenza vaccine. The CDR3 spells CASSPWTSSSYNEQFF. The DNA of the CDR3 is TGTGCCAGCAGCCCCTGGACTAGTAGCTCCTACAATGAGCAGTTCTTC.